This T cell receptor (beta chain) comes out of a study of blood T cell repertoires in COVID-19. Study context: PBMCs, B-cell-depleted T cells, or T cells provided the cDNA or gDNA that made up the material.

In the authors' workflow: It was from reference gene primer amplification that nucleated cell counts were estimated. The assay was immunoSEQ multiplex PCR, and TCRdb's table has in-frame clones only and misses some. The V and J calls and the clone size are those of that table, but D and trimming were determined from the DNA. The sample holds around 200,000 clones, approximately 87% seen once. CDR3 size: 16 residues. V was cut by 1 base and J by 5 bases, with 15 bases left in between. Germline lookup yields CDR1 MNHEY and CDR2 SMNVEV (reference sequence). J is TRBJ2-1 and V is TRBV27; D is perhaps TRBD1 (6 bases). The sequencing input was peripheral blood. This clonotype was obtained from a man aged 60-69 years who had recovered from COVID-19. The CDR3 DNA reads as TGTGCCAGCAGTTTATTCACAGGGACGAACCACAATGAGCAGTTCTTC. It encodes CASSLFTGTNHNEQFF.